Shown below are 26 T cell receptor beta chains from a single sample sequenced in a study of shared clonotypes between healthy human individuals. It was CD45RO-negative cells, positively selected for CCR7, that made up naive CD8 cells, with terminally differentiated effector memory CD45RA+ cells excluded. The assay was immunoSEQ multiplex PCR, and TCRdb's table has in-frame clones only and misses some. The sample yields fewer than 850,000 clones, 95% to 97% seen once. The material sequenced was naive CD8+ T cells sorted from blood. These receptors came from a man aged 30-40 years in good health.

The chain combines TRBV28 with TRBJ2-6, with TRBD1 as a possible D gene (5 bases). The CDR3 consists of 17 residues. The germline gives CDR1 MDHEN, CDR2 SYDVKM. Trimming stripped 3 bases from V and 0 bases from J, with 12 bases between. The CDR3 is CASSLTEPSSGANVLTF. For the CDR3, the DNA is TGTGCCAGCAGTTTGACAGAACCTAGCTCTGGGGCCAACGTCCTGACTTTC.

In the case of this clone: Other nucleotide sequences in the sample specify the same CDR3. In DNA, the CDR3 is TGTGCCAGCAGGGGTACGGGGGGATACAATGAGCAGTTCTTC. Translated: CASRGTGGYNEQFF. This rearrangement joins TRBV6-5 to TRBJ2-1; 7 bases are shared with TRBD2. The CDR3 loop spans 14 amino acids. Germline V lookup: CDR1 MNHEY, CDR2 SVGAGI. The trim removed 6 bases at V and 4 bases at J, leaving 6 bases unmatched.

The V and J genes are TRBV28 and TRBJ2-3; perhaps TRBD2 as D (5 bases). The CDR3 runs to 16 residues. Germline values: CDR1 MDHEN, CDR2 SYDVKM. V gave up 5 bases and J gave up 2 bases, with 17 bases separating them. The CDR3 is CASSPLSWESTDTQYF. In DNA form, the CDR3 reads TGTGCCAGCAGTCCCCTTTCGTGGGAGTCCACAGATACGCAGTATTTT. The full variable domain, its missing parts supplied by reference TRBV28 and TRBJ2-3, is DVKVTQSSRYLVKRTGEKVFLECVQDMDHENMFWYRQDPGLGLRLIYFSYDVKMKEKGDIPEGYSVSREKKERFSLILESASTNQTSMYLCASSPLSWESTDTQYFGPGTRLTVL.

The J gene is TRBJ1-4, the V gene TRBV7-2, with D hard to call. V lost 5 bases to trimming and J lost 3 bases, with 7 bases between them. CDR1 is SGHTA, CDR2 FQGNSA, per germline. This CDR3 region has 13 residues. CDR3: CASSLDPNEKLFF. DNA of the CDR3: TGTGCCAGCAGCCTCGATCCTAATGAAAAACTGTTTTTT.

This clone appeared a single time. V gene TRBV4-1 combines with J gene TRBJ1-4, with unresolved D. The V end was cut by 0 bases, the J end by 7 bases, with 9 bases between. The CDR3 is 14 residues long. Germline V gene sequence: CDR1 MGHRA, CDR2 YSYEKL. CDR3 sequence reads: CASSQDRRGEKLFF. The DNA of the CDR3 is TGCGCCAGCAGCCAAGATCGCCGCGGTGAAAAACTGTTTTTT.

This chain connects TRBV10-3 to TRBJ2-7, with a tentative D call TRBD2 (6 bases). This CDR3 spans 15 amino acids. Trimming removed 3 bases at V and 2 bases at J, with 14 bases between. Germline CDR1 ENHRY, CDR2 SYGVKD. The CDR3 coding sequence is TGTGCCATCAGTGATAAGGGACTGGGGGCCTACGAGCAGTACTTC. This sequence encodes CAISDKGLGAYEQYF.

This clone was counted once. The rearrangement uses TRBV14 and TRBJ2-1; 14 positions match TRBD2. Per germline, CDR1 SGHDN and CDR2 FVKESK. V lost 6 bases, J lost 0 bases, and 4 bases stayed unmatched. The CDR3 has 17 amino acids. CDR3 sequence (DNA): TGTGCCAGCAGTCCGGGGACTAGCGGGAGCTCCTACAATGAGCAGTTCTTC. Amino acids: CASSPGTSGSSYNEQFF.

In the case of this clone: Other DNA sequences of this sample code for an identical CDR3. The CDR3 is CASSIGRGSYEQYF. The CDR3 DNA reads as TGTGCCAGTAGTATAGGTCGGGGGTCCTACGAGCAGTACTTC. The rearrangement uses TRBV19 and TRBJ2-7; TRBD2 is a possible D gene (6 bases). The V gene's germline CDR1 is LNHDA and CDR2 SQIVND (reference sequence). Deletions cut 1 base from V and 1 base from J, with 8 bases between. The CDR3 sequence is 14 residues long.

The chain has TRBV4-1 and TRBJ2-7; 8 nucleotides agree with TRBD1. Germline CDR1 MGHRA, CDR2 YSYEKL. V lost 1 base, J lost 2 bases, and 7 bases stayed unmatched. The CDR3 covers 16 residues. CDR3 sequence (DNA): TGCGCCAGCAGCCAAGCCGAGGGACAGGAGGCCTACGAGCAGTACTTC. It specifies CASSQAEGQEAYEQYF.

This clone was seen a single time. This sample includes further DNA sequences coding for the same CDR3. The V call is TRBV7-9, the J call TRBJ2-3, with D uncertain. This CDR3 spans 15 amino acids. The V end lost 2 bases, the J end lost 0 bases, and 9 bases lay between the germline ends. CDR1 SEHNR and CDR2 FQNEAQ come from the germline V gene (reference sequence). CDR3 sequence reads: CASSLFGGSTDTQYF. The CDR3 bases are TGTGCCAGCAGCTTATTCGGCGGTAGCACAGATACGCAGTATTTT.

The V call is TRBV7-6, the J call TRBJ2-7; 8 bases agree with TRBD1. The length of the CDR3 is 14 residues. Germline-derived CDR1 and CDR2 are SGHVS and FNYEAQ. The junction had 8 bases not matched to a gene; V was cut back by 5 bases and J by 5 bases. The CDR3 sequence is CASSPRQGSNEQYF. The CDR3 nucleotides are TGTGCCAGCAGCCCAAGACAGGGGTCTAACGAGCAGTACTTC.

The chain has TRBV5-4 and TRBJ1-2; D is unresolved. This CDR3 is 17 amino acids long. Per the germline V gene, CDR1 is SGHNT and CDR2 is YYREEE (reference sequence). V lost 3 bases, J lost 6 bases, and 24 bases lay in between. The CDR3 sequence is CASSSYGGVGLGDGYTF. In nucleotides, the CDR3 is TGTGCCAGCAGCTCTTATGGTGGTGTCGGGTTAGGAGATGGCTACACCTTC. The full variable domain, in which reference TRBV5-4 and TRBJ1-2 provide the parts outside the CDR3, is ETGVTQSPTHLIKTRGQQVTLRCSSQSGHNTVSWYQQALGQGPQFIFQYYREEENGRGNFPPRFSGLQFPNYSSELNVNALELDDSALYLCASSSYGGVGLGDGYTFGSGTRLTVV.

V usage is TRBV7-9 and J usage is TRBJ1-1; tentative D call: TRBD1 (5 bases). Deletions cut 4 bases from V and 2 bases from J, with 20 bases between. Germline loops: CDR1 SEHNR, CDR2 FQNEAQ (reference sequence). There are 17 residues in the CDR3. CDR3 coding DNA: TGTGCCAGCAGCTCGACAGAATCCGGGACGGTTAACACTGAAGCTTTCTTT. As protein: CASSSTESGTVNTEAFF.

The V and J genes are TRBV25-1 and TRBJ2-7; TRBD2 matches 8 bases. Germline assignment: CDR1 MGHDK and CDR2 SYGVNS. This CDR3 is 14 amino acids long. With V trimmed by 5 bases and J by 1 base, 4 bases remained unmatched. CDR3 residues: CASSSGGESYEQYF. The CDR3 DNA reads as TGTGCCAGCAGTTCGGGAGGGGAATCCTACGAGCAGTACTTC.

The V call is TRBV6-6, the J call TRBJ1-1; a weak D match, TRBD1 (5 bases). The germline V gene encodes CDR1 MNHNY and CDR2 SVGAGI (reference sequence). Trimming removed 5 bases from V and 2 bases from J, with 15 bases in between. The CDR3 length is 15 residues. The CDR3 region is CASSARDGDNTEAFF. The CDR3 DNA sequence: TGTGCCAGCAGTGCCCGGGACGGTGATAACACTGAAGCTTTCTTT.

This clone was seen only once. V gene TRBV5-5 combines with J gene TRBJ2-7; D uncertain. CDR1 is SGHKS, CDR2 YYEKEE, per germline (reference sequence). This CDR3 has 16 residues. The V gene lost 4 bases and the J gene lost 2 bases, with 19 bases spanning the gap. The CDR3 DNA follows: TGTGCCAGCAGCCACCCTCGGGCCCAAGTCCCCTACGAGCAGTACTTC. It is translated as CASSHPRAQVPYEQYF.

This chain uses TRBV6-6 with TRBJ2-1, with a possible D match to TRBD2 (5 bases). CDR3 size: 16 residues. Deletions cut 7 bases from V and 3 bases from J, with 19 bases between. Germline V lookup: CDR1 MNHNY, CDR2 SVGAGI (reference sequence). The CDR3 DNA is TGTGCCAGCAAAGCGGAACTCACGTTAGACTACAATGAGCAGTTCTTC. Amino acids: CASKAELTLDYNEQFF.

J is TRBJ2-2 and V is TRBV29-1, with no clear D. V was trimmed by 3 bases and J by 6 bases, leaving 8 bases between them. The CDR3 totals 12 residues. In germline, CDR1 is SQVTM, CDR2 ANQGSEA. DNA of the CDR3: TGCAGCGTTGATCGGATGGCCGGGGAGCTGTTTTTT. Amino acid sequence: CSVDRMAGELFF.

The chain has TRBV27 and TRBJ2-7, with a tentative D call TRBD2 (6 bases). Trimming shortened V by 5 bases and J by 4 bases, and 15 bases separated the two germline ends. Germline V gives CDR1 MNHEY, CDR2 SMNVEV (reference sequence). This CDR3 spans 14 amino acids. CDR3 loop: CASSAGLGGYEQYF. The CDR3 bases are TGTGCCAGCAGTGCAGGCCTTGGGGGGTACGAGCAGTACTTC.

This clone is a singleton in its sample. The chain has TRBV2 and TRBJ2-5; 11 bases match TRBD2. This CDR3 is 15 amino acids long. CDR1 is SNHLY, CDR2 FYNNEI, per germline. The junction had 5 bases not matched to a gene; V was cut back by 6 bases and J by 2 bases. The chain's CDR3 is CASSAPSGGQETQYF. The CDR3 DNA follows: TGTGCCAGCAGCGCCCCTAGCGGGGGGCAAGAGACCCAGTACTTC.

V usage is TRBV6-4 and J usage is TRBJ2-3, with 10 bases that match TRBD2. The CDR3 extends over 14 amino acids. Germline V lookup: CDR1 MRHNA, CDR2 SNTAGT. Unmatched junction bases numbered 4, after V lost 5 bases and J lost 5 bases. CDR3 sequence: CASSSGRAGDTQYF. The CDR3 DNA follows: TGTGCCAGCAGTAGCGGGAGGGCCGGAGATACGCAGTATTTT.

The rearrangement joins TRBV27 to TRBJ2-7, with 8 positions matching TRBD1. CDR1 and CDR2 from the germline V gene are MNHEY and SMNVEV (reference sequence). This CDR3 has 15 residues. Losses at the gene ends were 4 bases for V and 4 bases for J; bases not matched to a gene: 9. CDR3 loop: CASSWTGSGEYEQYF. CDR3 DNA sequence: TGTGCCAGCAGTTGGACAGGGAGTGGTGAATACGAGCAGTACTTC.

The chain joins TRBV10-3 to TRBJ2-1; 8 positions match TRBD2. Germline CDR1 reads ENHRY; CDR2 reads SYGVKD. Trimming at V came to 4 bases and at J to 3 bases, leaving 14 bases not matched to a gene. The CDR3 runs 18 residues. The CDR3 region has the DNA TGTGCCATCAGTGCAGGCCCAGCGGGAGACTCACTCTACAATGAGCAGTTCTTC. This encodes CAISAGPAGDSLYNEQFF.

The gene calls are TRBV4-1 and TRBJ2-7; D may be TRBD1 (6 bases). The germline V and J ends were trimmed by 2 bases and 6 bases, with 11 bases remaining between them. CDR1 and CDR2 from the germline V gene are MGHRA and YSYEKL. The CDR3 loop spans 13 amino acids. Here the CDR3 DNA reads TGCGCCAGCAGCCAAAACCAGGGGCGCGAGCAGTACTTC. Amino acids: CASSQNQGREQYF.

This sequence joins TRBV5-4 and TRBJ2-7; D unclear. CDR1 is SGHNT, CDR2 YYREEE, per germline (reference sequence). The CDR3 is 13 residues long. V was cut by 3 bases and J by 4 bases, with 11 bases left in between. CDR3 in amino acids: CASSSRSDYEQYF. In DNA form, the CDR3 reads TGTGCCAGCAGCTCCAGATCAGATTACGAGCAGTACTTC.

This clone was found once. The chain has TRBV5-1 and TRBJ2-1, with TRBD2 matching 7 bases. Trimming took 6 bases from V and 0 from J; bases not matched to a gene: 6. Germline assignment: CDR1 SGHRS and CDR2 YFSETQ. The length of the CDR3 is 15 residues. The CDR3: CASTEAGSSYNEQFF. The CDR3 region has the DNA TGCGCCAGCACGGAAGCGGGAAGCTCCTACAATGAGCAGTTCTTC.